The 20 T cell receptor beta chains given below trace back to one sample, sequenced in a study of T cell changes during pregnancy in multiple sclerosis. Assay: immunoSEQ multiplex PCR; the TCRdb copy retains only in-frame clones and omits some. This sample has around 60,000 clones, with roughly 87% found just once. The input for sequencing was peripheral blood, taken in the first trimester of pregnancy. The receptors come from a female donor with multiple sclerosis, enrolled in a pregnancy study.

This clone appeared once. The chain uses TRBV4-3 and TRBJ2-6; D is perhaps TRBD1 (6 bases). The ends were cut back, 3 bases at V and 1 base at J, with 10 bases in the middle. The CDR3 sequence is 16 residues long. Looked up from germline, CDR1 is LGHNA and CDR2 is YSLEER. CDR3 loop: CASSHNQGSGANVLTF. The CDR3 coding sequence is TGCGCCAGCAGCCACAACCAGGGGTCTGGGGCCAACGTCCTGACTTTC.

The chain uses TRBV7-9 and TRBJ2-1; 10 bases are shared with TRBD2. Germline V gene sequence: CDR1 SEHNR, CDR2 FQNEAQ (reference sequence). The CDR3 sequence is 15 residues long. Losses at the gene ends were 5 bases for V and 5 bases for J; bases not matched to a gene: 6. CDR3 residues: CASSRGGLANNEQFF. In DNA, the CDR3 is TGTGCCAGCAGCCGGGGGGGACTAGCGAACAATGAGCAGTTCTTC. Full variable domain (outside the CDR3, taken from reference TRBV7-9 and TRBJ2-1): DTGVSQNPRHKITKRGQNVTFRCDPISEHNRLYWYRQTLGQGPEFLTYFQNEAQLEKSRLLSDRFSAERPKGSFSTLEIQRTEQGDSAMYLCASSRGGLANNEQFFGPGTRLTVL.

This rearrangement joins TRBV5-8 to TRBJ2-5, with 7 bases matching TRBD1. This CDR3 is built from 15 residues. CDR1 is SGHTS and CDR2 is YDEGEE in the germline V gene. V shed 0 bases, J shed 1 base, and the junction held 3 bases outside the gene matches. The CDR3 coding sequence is TGTGCCAGCAGCTTGGGGGGGACAGTCCAAGAGACCCAGTACTTC. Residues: CASSLGGTVQETQYF.

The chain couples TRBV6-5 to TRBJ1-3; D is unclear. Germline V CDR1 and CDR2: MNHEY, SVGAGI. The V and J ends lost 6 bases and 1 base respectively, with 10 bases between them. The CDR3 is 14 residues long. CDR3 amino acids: CASSTLLSGNTIYF. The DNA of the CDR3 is TGTGCCAGCAGCACCCTACTTTCTGGAAACACCATATATTTT.

CDR3 DNA: TGTGCCAGCAGTGACGACGGGAAGACTGAAGCTTTCTTT. This gives the protein CASSDDGKTEAFF. V and J are TRBV6-4 and TRBJ1-1; D ambiguous. Germline loops: CDR1 MRHNA, CDR2 SNTAGT. The CDR3 extends over 13 amino acids. V lost 2 bases, J lost 5 bases, and 9 bases lay in between.

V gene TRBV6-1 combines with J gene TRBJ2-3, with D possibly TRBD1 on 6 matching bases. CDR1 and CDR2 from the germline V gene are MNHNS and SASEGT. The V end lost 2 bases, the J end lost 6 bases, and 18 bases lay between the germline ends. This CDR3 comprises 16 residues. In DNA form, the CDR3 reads TGTGCCAGCAGTGAATTGGGGGCCCCCGGGTTGGATACGCAGTATTTT. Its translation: CASSELGAPGLDTQYF.

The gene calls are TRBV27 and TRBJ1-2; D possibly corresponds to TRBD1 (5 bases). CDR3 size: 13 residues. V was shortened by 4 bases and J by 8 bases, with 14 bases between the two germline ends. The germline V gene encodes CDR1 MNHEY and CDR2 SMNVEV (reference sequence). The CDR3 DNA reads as TGTGCCAGCAGTTATACGGTGCAGGGCGGCTACACCTTC. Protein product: CASSYTVQGGYTF.

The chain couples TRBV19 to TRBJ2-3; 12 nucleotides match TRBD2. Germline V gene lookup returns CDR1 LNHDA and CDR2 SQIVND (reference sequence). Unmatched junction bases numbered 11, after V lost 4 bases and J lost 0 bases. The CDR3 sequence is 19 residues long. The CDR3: CASSTARGLAGLSTDTQYF. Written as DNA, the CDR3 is TGTGCCAGTAGTACCGCCCGAGGACTAGCGGGATTGAGCACAGATACGCAGTATTTT. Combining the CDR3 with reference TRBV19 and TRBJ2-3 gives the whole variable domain DGGITQSPKYLFRKEGQNVTLSCEQNLNHDAMYWYRQDPGQGLRLIYYSQIVNDFQKGDIAEGYSVSREKKESFPLTVTSAQKNPTAFYLCASSTARGLAGLSTDTQYFGPGTRLTVL.

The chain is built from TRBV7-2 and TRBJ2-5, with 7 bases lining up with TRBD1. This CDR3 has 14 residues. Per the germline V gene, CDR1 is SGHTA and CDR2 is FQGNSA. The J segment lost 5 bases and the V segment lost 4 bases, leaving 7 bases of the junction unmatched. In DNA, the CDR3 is TGTGCCAGCAGCTCTCGGGGACAGTCCGAGACCCAGTACTTC. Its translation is CASSSRGQSETQYF.

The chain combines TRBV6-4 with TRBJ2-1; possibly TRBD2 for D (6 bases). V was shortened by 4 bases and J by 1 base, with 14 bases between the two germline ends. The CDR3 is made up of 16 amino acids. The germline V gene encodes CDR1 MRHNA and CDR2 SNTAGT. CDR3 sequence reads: CASSGSALASYNEQFF. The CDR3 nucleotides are TGTGCCAGCAGTGGCTCGGCCCTAGCGTCCTACAATGAGCAGTTCTTC.

The CDR3 region is CASSIYGDRDSYGYTF. CDR3 DNA sequence: TGTGCCAGTAGTATATATGGCGACAGGGATTCCTATGGCTACACCTTC. The J gene is TRBJ1-2, the V gene TRBV19; 7 bases are a match to TRBD1. Germline CDR1 reads LNHDA; CDR2 reads SQIVND (reference sequence). The CDR3 loop spans 16 amino acids. V lost 2 bases to trimming and J lost 4 bases; unmatched junction nucleotides: 10. Full variable domain (missing parts from reference TRBV19 and TRBJ1-2): DGGITQSPKYLFRKEGQNVTLSCEQNLNHDAMYWYRQDPGQGLRLIYYSQIVNDFQKGDIAEGYSVSREKKESFPLTVTSAQKNPTAFYLCASSIYGDRDSYGYTFGSGTRLTVV.

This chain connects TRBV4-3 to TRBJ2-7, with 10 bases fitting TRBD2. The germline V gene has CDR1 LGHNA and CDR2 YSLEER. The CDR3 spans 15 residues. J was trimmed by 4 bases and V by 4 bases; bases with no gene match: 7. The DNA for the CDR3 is TGCGCCAGCAGCCTGTATAGCGGGGGGACATACGAGCAGTACTTC. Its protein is CASSLYSGGTYEQYF.

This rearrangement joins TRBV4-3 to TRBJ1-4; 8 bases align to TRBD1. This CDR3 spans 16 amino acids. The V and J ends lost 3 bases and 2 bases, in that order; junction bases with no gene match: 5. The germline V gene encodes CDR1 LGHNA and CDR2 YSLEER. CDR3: CASSQQGAQTNEKLFF. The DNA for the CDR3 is TGCGCCAGCAGCCAGCAGGGGGCGCAGACTAATGAAAAACTGTTTTTT.

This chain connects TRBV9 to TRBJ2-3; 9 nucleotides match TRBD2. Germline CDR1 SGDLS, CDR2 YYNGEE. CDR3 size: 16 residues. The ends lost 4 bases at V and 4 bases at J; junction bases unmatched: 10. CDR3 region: CASSTGWTSVADTQYF. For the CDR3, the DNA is TGTGCCAGCAGCACAGGCTGGACTAGCGTAGCAGATACGCAGTATTTT.

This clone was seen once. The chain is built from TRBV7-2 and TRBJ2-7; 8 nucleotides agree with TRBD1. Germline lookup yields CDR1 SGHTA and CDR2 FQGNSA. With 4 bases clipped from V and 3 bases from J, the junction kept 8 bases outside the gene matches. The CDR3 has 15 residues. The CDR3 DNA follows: TGTGCCAGCAGCTCAACCGGGACAGGAGTCTACGAGCAGTACTTC. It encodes CASSSTGTGVYEQYF.

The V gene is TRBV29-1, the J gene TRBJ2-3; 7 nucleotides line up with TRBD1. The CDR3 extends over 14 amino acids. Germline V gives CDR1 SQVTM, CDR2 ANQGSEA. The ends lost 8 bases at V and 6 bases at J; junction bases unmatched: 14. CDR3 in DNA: TGCAGCTCACGGACAGGTTCTACGGTCGATACGCAGTATTTT. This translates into CSSRTGSTVDTQYF.

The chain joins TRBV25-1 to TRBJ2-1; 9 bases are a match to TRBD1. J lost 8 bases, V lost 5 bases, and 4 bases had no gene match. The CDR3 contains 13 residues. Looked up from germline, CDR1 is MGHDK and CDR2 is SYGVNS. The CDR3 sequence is CASSNRDRDEQFF. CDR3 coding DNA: TGTGCCAGCAGTAACCGGGACAGGGATGAGCAGTTCTTC.

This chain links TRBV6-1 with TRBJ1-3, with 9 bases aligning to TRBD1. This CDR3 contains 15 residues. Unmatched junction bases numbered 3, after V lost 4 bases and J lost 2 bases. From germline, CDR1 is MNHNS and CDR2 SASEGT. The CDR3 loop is CASSVGTGPGNTIYF. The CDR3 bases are TGTGCCAGCAGTGTAGGGACAGGGCCTGGAAACACCATATATTTT.

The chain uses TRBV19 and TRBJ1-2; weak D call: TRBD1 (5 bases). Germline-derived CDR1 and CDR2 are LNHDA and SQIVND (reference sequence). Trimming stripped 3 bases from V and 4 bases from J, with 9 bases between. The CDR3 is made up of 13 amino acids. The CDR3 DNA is TGTGCCAGTAGTATCGACAGCAGCTATGGCTACACCTTC. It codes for CASSIDSSYGYTF.

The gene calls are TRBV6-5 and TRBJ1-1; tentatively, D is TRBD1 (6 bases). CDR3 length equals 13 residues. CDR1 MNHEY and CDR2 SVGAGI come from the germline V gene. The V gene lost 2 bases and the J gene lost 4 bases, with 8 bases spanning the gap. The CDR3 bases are TGTGCCAGCAGTTACAAGGGGGTCACTGAAGCTTTCTTT. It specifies CASSYKGVTEAFF.